These T cell receptor beta chains were read from a single sample in a study of graft-versus-host responses after intestinal transplantation. The repertoire was sequenced with immunoSEQ multiplex PCR; TCRdb's copy has only in-frame clones and lacks some. The sample lists approximately 70,000 clones; approximately 87% were seen once. Antigen specificity for these receptors is unknown. The specimen was unstimulated CD4+ T cells sorted from spleen or lymph node cells, collected before transplant. Every receptor here comes from a human donor who was the organ donor for an intestinal transplant. Each CDR3 is given with its conserved first and last residue. D genes are given only for firm matches. Expanded clones get a size class; other rows say once, few or many, or leave the size out.

-,-,TRBJ1-5,TRBV2,CASSGHRLNQPQHF,TGTGCCAGCAGTGGTCACAGGCTAAATCAGCCCCAGCATTTT
-,-,TRBJ1-2,TRBV5-6,CASSLEWATHYGYTF,TGTGCCAGCAGCTTGGAGTGGGCGACACACTATGGCTACACCTTC
-,-,TRBJ2-2,TRBV5-5,CASSPVTGELFF,TGTGCCAGCAGCCCAGTCACCGGGGAGCTGTTTTTT
-,TRBD1,TRBJ2-5,TRBV7-8,CASSLTRVRDRGWKTQYF,TGTGCCAGCAGCTTAACAAGGGTCCGGGACAGGGGATGGAAGACCCAGTACTTC
-,-,TRBJ1-6,TRBV10-1,CASSPGLREPLHF,TGCGCCAGCAGCCCGGGACTTCGAGAACCCCTCCACTTT
-,-,TRBJ2-1,TRBV6-5,CASKDISYNEQFF,TGTGCCAGCAAGGACATCTCCTACAATGAGCAGTTCTTC
once,TRBD1,TRBJ2-5,TRBV6-1,CASSGQGAEETQYF,TGTGCCAGCAGTGGACAGGGGGCTGAGGAGACCCAGTACTTC
-,-,TRBJ1-6,TRBV4-2,CASSQVTTGPFYNSPLHF,TGTGCCAGCAGCCAAGTGACAACAGGCCCCTTCTATAATTCACCCCTCCACTTT
-,-,TRBJ1-4,TRBV30,CAWNRGAATNEKLFF,TGTGCCTGGAACCGGGGGGCTGCAACTAATGAAAAACTGTTTTTT
-,-,TRBJ1-5,TRBV4-1,CASSQDSGFRMPQHF,TGCGCCAGCAGCCAAGATTCCGGGTTTAGGATGCCCCAGCATTTT
-,TRBD1,TRBJ2-2,TRBV6-1,CASKEQGARTGELFF,TGTGCCAGCAAAGAACAGGGGGCGAGGACCGGGGAGCTGTTTTTT